Shown below are 22 T cell receptor beta chains from a single sample sequenced in a study of blood T cell repertoires in COVID-19. TCRdb's table, derived via immunoSEQ multiplex PCR, lists solely in-frame clones and lacks some. The table shows about 300,000 clones, with approximately 85% occurring only once. Sample: peripheral blood. These receptor sequences come from a human donor in a cohort sampled during active COVID-19.

J is TRBJ2-7 and V is TRBV6-2 or TRBV6-3; a weak D match, TRBD2 (6 bases). Trimming removed 0 bases from V and 5 bases from J, with 14 bases in between. Germline V gene lookup returns CDR1 MNHEY and CDR2 SVGEGT. The CDR3 loop spans 15 amino acids. CDR3 protein: CASSYSTGEGNEQYF. The CDR3 bases are TGTGCCAGCAGTTACTCGACGGGAGAGGGGAACGAGCAGTACTTC.

V gene TRBV27 combines with J gene TRBJ2-1; 7 bases match TRBD2. Trimming cost V 6 bases and J 0 bases; bases outside gene matches: 2. This CDR3 comprises 14 residues. Germline V gene data show CDR1 as MNHEY and CDR2 as SMNVEV (reference sequence). CDR3 region: CASSGGSSYNEQFF. In DNA form, the CDR3 reads TGTGCCAGCAGCGGCGGGAGCTCCTACAATGAGCAGTTCTTC.

This chain links TRBV5-1 with TRBJ2-1, with 9 bases that match TRBD1. The CDR3 runs to 16 residues. The J segment lost 3 bases and the V segment lost 4 bases, leaving 8 bases of the junction unmatched. The germline CDR1 and CDR2 sequences are SGHRS and YFSETQ. CDR3 residues: CASSRTGDRNYNEQFF. CDR3 DNA: TGCGCCAGCAGCCGGACAGGGGACCGGAACTACAATGAGCAGTTCTTC.

This clone showed up just once. The J gene is TRBJ1-1, the V gene TRBV7-2, with no clear D. Between the trimmed V and J ends, which lost 5 bases and 0 bases, there was a span of 7 bases. The length of the CDR3 is 13 residues. Looked up from germline, CDR1 is SGHTA and CDR2 is FQGNSA. CDR3 nucleotides: TGTGCCAGCAGCCTGACTATGAACACTGAAGCTTTCTTT. Protein sequence: CASSLTMNTEAFF.

This clone was counted a single time. The chain has TRBV6-6 and TRBJ2-7, with D possibly TRBD1 on 6 matching bases. This CDR3 comprises 14 residues. Germline V gives CDR1 MNHNY, CDR2 SVGAGI (reference sequence). The V end lost 4 bases, the J end lost 3 bases, and 13 bases lay between the germline ends. The CDR3 loop reads CASSSRDRYYEQYF. The CDR3 DNA reads TGTGCCAGCAGTTCCAGAGACAGGTACTACGAGCAGTACTTC.

V is TRBV5-1 and J is TRBJ1-2; 7 nucleotides line up with TRBD1. Germline V gene sequence: CDR1 SGHRS, CDR2 YFSETQ. The CDR3 extends over 15 amino acids. Trimming took 0 bases from V and 5 from J; bases not matched to a gene: 7. In nucleotides, the CDR3 is TGCGCCAGCAGCTTGGAGCAGGGGGGATCTTATGGCTACACCTTC. Protein: CASSLEQGGSYGYTF.

J is TRBJ2-1 and V is TRBV3-1 (or the pseudogene TRBV3-2), with TRBD1 identical over 7 bases. The CDR3 consists of 20 residues. Looked up from germline, CDR1 is LGHDT and CDR2 is YNNKEL (reference sequence). After removal of 4 bases from V and 0 bases from J, the junction contained 18 bases not matched to a gene. The CDR3 DNA reads as TGTGCCAGCAGCCCTAACAAGGGACAGATGGATCGAAGCTCCTACAATGAGCAGTTCTTC. Translated: CASSPNKGQMDRSSYNEQFF.

The V gene is TRBV28, the J gene TRBJ2-2; maybe TRBD1 (5 bases). This CDR3 contains 14 residues. From germline, CDR1 is MDHEN and CDR2 SYDVKM. V was trimmed by 8 bases and J by 9 bases, leaving 19 bases between them. The CDR3 is CASGRGSSVRELFF. In nucleotides, the CDR3 is TGTGCCAGCGGAAGGGGCAGTTCCGTACGGGAGCTGTTTTTT.

This clone turned up a few times. The chain couples TRBV6-5 to TRBJ2-7, with D tentatively TRBD1 (5 bases). Germline V CDR1 and CDR2: MNHEY, SVGAGI. The CDR3 consists of 14 residues. V was pared by 5 bases and J by 0 bases, with 11 bases between. Written as DNA, the CDR3 is TGTGCCAGCAGTCTACAGGAATCCTCCTACGAGCAGTACTTC. Translated, it gives CASSLQESSYEQYF.

This sequence joins TRBV11-2 and TRBJ2-5; 8 nucleotides align to TRBD2. The CDR3 totals 17 residues. Germline trimming cut 5 bases from V and 1 base from J; bases unmatched to any gene: 12. CDR1 is SGHAT and CDR2 is FQNNGV in the germline V gene. CDR3 region: CASSPAGAASSQETQYF. The CDR3 DNA sequence: TGTGCCAGCAGCCCAGCGGGAGCGGCTAGTTCCCAAGAGACCCAGTACTTC.

The V gene is TRBV2, the J gene TRBJ1-6, with D possibly matching TRBD1 (6 bases). This CDR3 has 14 residues. Trimming took 10 bases from V and 6 from J, leaving 16 bases between them. Germline V gives CDR1 SNHLY, CDR2 FYNNEI. In DNA, the CDR3 is TGTGCCAACGGACCACAGGGTCTTAATTCACCCCTCCACTTT. It specifies CANGPQGLNSPLHF.

This chain uses TRBV11-2 with TRBJ1-4; possible D gene TRBD1, 5 bases. From germline, CDR1 is SGHAT and CDR2 FQNNGV. V was cut by 2 bases and J by 5 bases, with 12 bases left in between. The CDR3 covers 15 residues. As DNA, the CDR3 is TGTGCCAGCAGCTTATCGTCAGGGTCGAATGAAAAACTGTTTTTT. Protein product: CASSLSSGSNEKLFF.

This chain links TRBV4-1 with TRBJ1-5; 7 nucleotides line up with TRBD1. V shed 3 bases and J 0 bases; nucleotides not matched to a gene: 8. The germline CDR1 and CDR2 sequences are MGHRA and YSYEKL. The length of the CDR3 is 17 residues. The CDR3 DNA is TGCGCCAGCAGCCAGATCCCCGGGACAGTTAGCAATCAGCCCCAGCATTTT. Translated, it gives CASSQIPGTVSNQPQHF.

The chain employs TRBV18 and TRBJ1-4; tentative D call: TRBD1 (5 bases). Germline-derived CDR1 and CDR2 are KGHSH and LQKENI. The ends were cut back, 2 bases at V and 5 bases at J, with 9 bases in the middle. The CDR3 sequence is 14 residues long. CDR3 in amino acids: CASSPGAQNEKLFF. Written as DNA, the CDR3 is TGTGCCAGCTCACCAGGGGCGCAGAATGAAAAACTGTTTTTT.

The V and J genes are TRBV6-5 and TRBJ1-5, with TRBD1 as a possible D gene (6 bases). V was shortened by 10 bases and J by 3 bases, with 13 bases between the two germline ends. The germline CDR1 and CDR2 sequences are MNHEY and SVGAGI. This CDR3 spans 13 amino acids. The DNA of the CDR3 is TGTGCCATATCAGACAGGCTCAATCAGCCCCAGCATTTT. It yields the protein CAISDRLNQPQHF.

This chain's CDR3 is CASSARTGKNTGELFF. The CDR3 DNA sequence: TGTGCCAGCAGCGCTCGGACAGGGAAGAACACCGGGGAGCTGTTTTTT. The V and J genes are TRBV21-1 and TRBJ2-2; the table names TRBD1, a call not compared with the DNA. TRBV21-1 is marked as a pseudogene. The CDR3 sequence is 16 residues long.

The V gene is TRBV19, the J gene TRBJ2-1; the match to TRBD2 covers 12 bases. The junction had 15 bases not matched to a gene; V was cut back by 4 bases and J by 2 bases. This CDR3 spans 20 amino acids. Germline CDR1 reads LNHDA; CDR2 reads SQIVND (reference sequence). The chain's CDR3 is CASSTLTSGSFVNTYNEQFF. In nucleotides, the CDR3 is TGTGCCAGTAGTACACTGACTAGCGGGAGTTTTGTTAACACCTACAATGAGCAGTTCTTC. The variable domain in full, completed from reference TRBV19 and TRBJ2-1, reads DGGITQSPKYLFRKEGQNVTLSCEQNLNHDAMYWYRQDPGQGLRLIYYSQIVNDFQKGDIAEGYSVSREKKESFPLTVTSAQKNPTAFYLCASSTLTSGSFVNTYNEQFFGPGTRLTVL.

This clone was found a few times. The J gene is TRBJ1-2, the V gene TRBV24-1; D remains unclear. The V gene's germline CDR1 is KGHDR and CDR2 SFDVKD. Trimming removed 4 bases at V and 4 bases at J, with 3 bases between. This CDR3 has 11 residues. CDR3 region: CATSDSYGYTF. The CDR3 bases are TGTGCCACCAGTGACAGCTATGGCTACACCTTC.

The V gene is TRBV3-1 (or the pseudogene TRBV3-2), the J gene TRBJ1-4; D unclear. V dropped 4 bases and J dropped 0 bases, with 6 bases sitting between them. The germline V gene encodes CDR1 LGHDT and CDR2 YNNKEL (reference sequence). The CDR3 loop spans 14 amino acids. CDR3 nucleotides: TGTGCCAGCAGCCCCTTTGCAACTAATGAAAAACTGTTTTTT. Amino acid sequence: CASSPFATNEKLFF.

Written as DNA, the CDR3 is TGTGCCAGCAGCTTGACTAGCGGGAGGGTCTCGAACACCGGGGAGCTGTTTTTT. Residues: CASSLTSGRVSNTGELFF. V is TRBV7-9 and J is TRBJ2-2; 14 bases map to TRBD2. V shed 3 bases, J shed 0 bases, and the junction held 3 bases outside the gene matches. The CDR3 runs 18 residues. CDR1 and CDR2 (germline): SEHNR, FQNEAQ (reference sequence).

The chain recombines TRBV25-1 with TRBJ2-2; the D is unclear. The CDR3 totals 10 residues. Germline CDR1 and CDR2: MGHDK and SYGVNS. The V end lost 6 bases, the J end lost 7 bases, and 3 bases lay between the germline ends. CDR3 DNA: TGTGCCAGCAGCGGCGGGGAGCTGTTTTTT. Translation: CASSGGELFF.

The chain is built from TRBV11-2 and TRBJ1-1; TRBD1 matches at 9 bases. V trimming: 3 bases; J trimming: 6 bases; junction bases outside the gene matches: 5. The CDR3 consists of 14 residues. Looked up from germline, CDR1 is SGHAT and CDR2 is FQNNGV. As DNA, the CDR3 is TGTGCCAGCAGCTTGCAGGACAGGGGTGCTGAAGCTTTCTTT. Translating it yields CASSLQDRGAEAFF. The entire variable domain, with the rest obtained from reference TRBV11-2 and TRBJ1-1, is as follows: EAGVAQSPRYKIIEKRQSVAFWCNPISGHATLYWYQQILGQGPKLLIQFQNNGVVDDSQLPKDRFSAERLKGVDSTLKIQPAKLEDSAVYLCASSLQDRGAEAFFGQGTRLTVV.